Included here is one T cell receptor (beta chain) sequence, with context. The antigen is unknown. This sample is drawn from a study of persistence of HIV-infected CD4 T cells. For the study at large: Multiple blood draws of up to 180 mL, except two donors with single leukapheresis. Study-level points and caveats: Within sorted populations, more oligoclonal TCRs accompanied more oligoclonal proviruses.

Germline V gene data show CDR1 as GTSNPN and CDR2 as SVGIG (reference sequence). CDR3 size: 15 residues. Trimming removed 4 bases at V and 1 base at J, with 16 bases between. The immunoSEQ assay was version 4, run in survey mode. Sequenced by immunoSEQ multiplex PCR; TCRdb stores in-frame clones only, minus some. The data show just under 20,000 clones, around 78% seen once. Stimulation used 9 to 10 ug/mL lysate from CMV-infected fibroblasts. Sorting selected CD4+ T cells upregulating both CD40 ligand and CD69. The input for sequencing was CD4+ T cells sorted from PBMCs after roughly 20-hour stimulation, taken from a patient who received antiretroviral therapy. This sequence was found in an adult man with HIV who was CMV-seropositive. The chain recombines TRBV30 with TRBJ1-1; D is unclear. For the CDR3, the DNA is TGTGCCTGGAAGGAGAATGGGCTCTCGAACACTGAAGCTTTCTTT. Its translation is CAWKENGLSNTEAFF.